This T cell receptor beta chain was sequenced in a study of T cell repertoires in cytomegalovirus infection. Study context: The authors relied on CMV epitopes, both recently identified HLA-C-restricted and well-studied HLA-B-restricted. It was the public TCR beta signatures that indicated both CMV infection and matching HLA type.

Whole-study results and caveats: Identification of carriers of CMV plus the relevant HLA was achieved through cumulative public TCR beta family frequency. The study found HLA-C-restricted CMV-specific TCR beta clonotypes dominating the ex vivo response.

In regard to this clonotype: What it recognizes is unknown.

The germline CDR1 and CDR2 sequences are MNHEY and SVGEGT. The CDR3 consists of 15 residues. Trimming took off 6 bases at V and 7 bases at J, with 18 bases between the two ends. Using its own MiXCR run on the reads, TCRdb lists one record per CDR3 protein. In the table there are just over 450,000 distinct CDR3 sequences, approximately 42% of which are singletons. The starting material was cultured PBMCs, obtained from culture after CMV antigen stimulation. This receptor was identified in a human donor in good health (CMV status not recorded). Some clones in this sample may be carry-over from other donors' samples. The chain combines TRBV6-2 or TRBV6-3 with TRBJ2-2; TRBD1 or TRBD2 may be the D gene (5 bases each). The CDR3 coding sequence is TGTGCCAGCAGCACCGGGACCACCAATGTCGGGGAGCTGTTTTTT. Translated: CASSTGTTNVGELFF.